Below, one T cell receptor (beta chain) is given with its context. This clone was observed a handful of times. The clone's antigen remains unknown. Per-base quality was not reported, and no clone a single base away is much larger than it. The data stem from a study of cytomegalovirus exposure and HLA in healthy donors (dated 2017 in TCRdb). Concerning the study at large: An earlier analysis of approximately 640 of the donors reported 250 to 300 Gb of sequence data and 117 million unique TCR beta sequences from approximately 180 million T cells. Roughly 300 gigabases of sequencing data and around 80 million unique TCR sequences made up an early release that covered about 640 HLA-typed donors. In the later analysis, no new phenotypic data were used to find candidate immune exposures; instead, reliance was placed on TCR beta sequences and their occurrence across donors. A later analysis re-examined previously published TCR beta repertoires from roughly 720 donors and added high-resolution HLA genotyping to investigate patterns of TCR occurrence. The study profiled the T cell repertoires of 500 to 800 subjects by immunosequencing and related them to cytomegalovirus serostatus. Donor age, sex, ethnicity and CMV serostatus were collected together with the repertoire data. Roughly five DR-DQ haplotypes were handled as single units for association and clustering, since linkage in the cohort was strong. An earlier analysis of several hundred of the donors applied high-throughput TCR beta sequencing to assess whether each TCR beta V gene segment acted as functional or pseudogenic. Among some 400 genotyped donors of the cohort, an average of approximately 240,000 unique TCR beta nucleotide sequences was sequenced per donor, of which 15% to 20% were non-productive. Every repertoire in the discovery cohort had been generated on one and the same sequencing platform. The number of typed donors differed by locus: 629-630 for A, B, C, DRB1 and DQB1; 522 for DQA1; around 610 for DPA1; and some 450 for DPB1. Of the 300 to 400 genotyped donors, about 80% fell in the genetic ancestry cluster associated with self-reported Caucasian donors. To predict cytomegalovirus infection status, the study brought together high-throughput TCR immunosequencing, statistical association of individual TCRs with disease status, and machine learning. In a later genetic analysis, genome-wide SNP genotypes for about 65% of the roughly 670 donors were used, and that subset was treated as a discovery cohort. In addition to the first cohort of approximately 650 subjects, a separate validation cohort of 120 different subjects was used. The study aimed to test whether signatures of past pathogen exposure could be identified by cataloging public T cell receptors. HLA typing included class I and class II loci at four-digit resolution.

The cohort was made up of approximately 670 healthy bone marrow donors. At the time of sampling, every cohort member was nominally healthy, though immune exposures that went unrecorded were likely present. The donor was CMV seropositive and belonged to the group of a few hundred seropositive cohort members. A peripheral blood sample was provided by each donor, and peripheral blood mononuclear cells were used for TCR beta sequencing. The Qiagen DNeasy Blood Extraction Kit was used to extract genomic DNA from the blood cell samples. Library generation was performed with the immunoSEQ multiplex PCR assay. For the multiplex PCR, a mixture combining 60 forward primers for TCR Vbeta segments and 13 reverse primers for TCR Jbeta segments was used. The CDR3 region of rearranged TCR beta genes was amplified from genomic DNA by a multiplex PCR assay. The Illumina HiSeq System was used to sequence the amplified TCR beta libraries as 87-base-pair reads. Processing in the source paper ran as follows. Across the 670 or so repertoires, a later analysis counted 78 million or so unique TCR beta chains, around 11 million of which were shared by at least two donors. Raw reads were error-corrected and collapsed into unique sequences with a nearest-neighbor algorithm that merged closely related sequences to remove PCR and sequencing errors. To assign V, D and J gene segments, CDR3 sequences were aligned to IMGT reference sequences. For a sequence to be retained, at least a six-nucleotide match to both a V gene segment and a J gene segment was required. Rearrangements were classified as productive when the CDR3 lacked stop codons and remained in frame with V and J, and all other rearrangements were classified as non-productive. Following IMGT convention, CDR3 was defined as the stretch from the second conserved V-encoded cysteine up to the conserved J-encoded phenylalanine. The earlier analysis of some 580 of the donors excluded any sequence lacking an unambiguous match to a single V gene segment. An earlier analysis of 587 of the donors called V segments functional above 56.7% productive rearrangements and segregating when the between-donor standard deviation exceeded 5%. A statistical classification framework was developed to diagnose cytomegalovirus status using the catalog of TCR beta chain sequences. V and J gene assignment, in a later analysis, came from comparing TCR nucleotide sequences with IMGT/GENE-DB human TR gene sequences. The TCRdist pipeline was used in a later analysis to assign CDR3 sequences and most-parsimonious VDJ recombination scenarios. In a later analysis, each TCR beta chain was defined by its CDR3 amino acid sequence together with its V-gene family, and reads lacking a unique V-gene family were excluded. A later analysis removed 500 to 650 highly shared, low-generation-probability nucleotide sequences to deal with suspected cross-contamination and a sequencing artifact. For each public chain, a later analysis derived a clonal expansion index from normalized ranks of inferred template counts within each repertoire. Generation probabilities in a later analysis came from a VDJ recombination model fitted to out-of-frame rearrangements, and those results were checked against IGoR. Hypergeometric tests were used in a later analysis to score TCR-TCR, TCR-HLA and TCR-CMV co-occurrence, with a repertoire-size bias correction applied to the TCR pairs. In a later analysis, false discovery rates were estimated by permuting HLA or CMV assignments 20 times. In a later analysis, co-occurring TCRs were grouped using DBSCAN, with TCRdist sequence similarity added in when clustering inside HLA-allele-positive subsets. Repertoires with fewer than 30,000 or more than 120,000 public chains, plus five repertoires with anomalous nucleotide sharing, were excluded from co-occurrence clustering. The clones in this table, taken by TCRdb from immuneACCESS, are in-frame only. Not every clone is retained; where verified, under half of the shortfall comes from an unresolved V gene, and the cause of the rest is unknown. That table gives V, J and clone size, and the DNA gave D and trimming. This sample has 150,000 to 200,000 clones in its table, and 9.5% to 15% of those were observed once. More than 7% of the sample rests with the top ten.

The paper as a whole reports these results and caveats: An earlier analysis of 450 to 750 of the donors showed that most TCR beta V segments appeared in productive rearrangements either about 90% or about 30% of the time, which broadly matched IMGT annotations. Several of the top co-occurrence clusters appeared to be linked to parvovirus B19, influenza, CMV and Epstein-Barr virus, according to a later analysis. Sequencing depth was assumed to be roughly uniform across donors in the presence/absence analyses, though that assumption may not hold. A total of around 150 TCR beta chains were listed by the study as associated with cytomegalovirus. In a later analysis, HLA-associated TCR beta chains showed more clonal expansion and lower generation probabilities than non-associated chains that were equally common. A later analysis found that most CMV-associated TCR beta chains appeared HLA-restricted, with HLA associations seemingly driven largely by CMV exposure. A further reported finding was that TCR beta sequences accurately predicted the HLA-A and HLA-B alleles for most subjects in the first cohort. The only immune exposure information available for the cohort was CMV serostatus. A later analysis found that TCR association rates varied across HLA loci, with DRB1 alleles showing the most associated TCRs and HLA-C alleles the fewest. When HLA alleles, especially DR and DQ, strongly co-occurred, TCR associations were difficult to assign to individual alleles. In vitro tests confirmed that three of the cytomegalovirus-associated TCR beta chains recognize cytomegalovirus antigens. In a later genetic analysis, fewer N-insertions in productive TCRs were reported among donors in an Asian-associated ancestry cluster than the roughly 700-donor mean. The earlier analysis of fewer than 750 of the donors excluded some 15 rarely observed V segments, including chromosome 9 orphons, because counts were too low. Only TCR beta chains were sequenced in this cohort, and the absence of alpha or paired-chain data limited detectable features. HLA typing was unavailable for some donors at each locus, so association tests used only the typed subset. Specific HLA alleles were associated with about 17,000 TCR beta sequences at a false discovery rate of 0.05 in a later analysis. Across donors, most TCR sequences were observed very rarely, whereas some public TCRs were present in many individuals. The classifier was reported to diagnose cytomegalovirus status with high specificity and sensitivity in both the original cohort and the validation cohort. A cluster of highly shared sequence variants was judged likely to represent a technical artifact of the sequencing pipeline. Linkage disequilibrium might explain the correlated functional status among segregating V segments, but an unknown experimental factor could not be ruled out. V-gene and J-gene trimming of TCR beta chains was associated with a missense DCLRE1C variant in a later genetic analysis, and the association was replicated in an independent cohort. It was suggested by the authors that the approach could potentially be generalized to other disease states and immunological phenotypes.

The sample consisted of PBMCs. This TCR was recovered from a man aged 45-65 years in good health and CMV-seropositive.

The CDR3 is CASSRDRGRNTEAFF. The bases are TGTGCCAGCAGCCGGGACAGGGGCAGGAACACTGAAGCTTTCTTT. The chain links TRBV7-9 with TRBJ1-1, with 10 middle bases fitting TRBD1. Here V drops 5 bases and J drops 1 base, and the junction holds 4 bases not matched to any gene. The CDR3, cysteine through phenylalanine, is 15 amino acids long. The entry retains the CDR3 DNA only, 45 bases that are in frame from base 1. According to the germline V gene (reference sequence), CDR1 reads SEHNR and CDR2 reads FQNEAQ.